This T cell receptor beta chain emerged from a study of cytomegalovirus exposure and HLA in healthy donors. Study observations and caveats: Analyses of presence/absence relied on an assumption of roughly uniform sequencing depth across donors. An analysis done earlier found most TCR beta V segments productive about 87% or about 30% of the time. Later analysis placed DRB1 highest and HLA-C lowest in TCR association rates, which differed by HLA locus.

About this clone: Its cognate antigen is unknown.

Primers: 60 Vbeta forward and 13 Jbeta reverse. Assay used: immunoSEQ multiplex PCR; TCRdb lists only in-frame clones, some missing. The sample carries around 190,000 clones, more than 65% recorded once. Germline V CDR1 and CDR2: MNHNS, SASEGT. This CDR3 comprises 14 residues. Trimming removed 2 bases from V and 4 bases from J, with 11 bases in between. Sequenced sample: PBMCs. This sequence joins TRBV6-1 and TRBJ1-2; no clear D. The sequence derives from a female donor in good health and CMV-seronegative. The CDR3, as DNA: TGTGCCAGCAGTGAAATCGACAAACTCTATGGCTACACCTTC. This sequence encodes CASSEIDKLYGYTF.